These T cell receptor beta chains were read from a single sample in a study of relationships among human T cell subsets. MiXCR, applied by TCRdb to the multiplex PCR reads, yields one record per CDR3 protein. The sample includes over 2,500 distinct CDR3 sequences, approximately 84% seen only once; the top ten take around 17%. Sequences were obtained from total T cells sorted from blood. The receptors come from a middle-aged man in good health. The CDR3 runs from the conserved cysteine through the conserved F or W. Fields, in order: clone size, V gene, CDR3 length, D gene, J gene, CDR3 protein, CDR3 DNA. D genes are given only for firm matches. Clone sizes are given selectively: once, few, many, or a class where the clone is expanded.

abundance: NA; v_gene: TRBV7-8; len: 13; d_gene: NA; j_gene: TRBJ1-5; CDR3aa: CASSLAGVEPQHF; CDR3nt: TGTGCCAGCAGCTTAGCAGGGGTAGAGCCCCAGCATTTT
abundance: NA; v_gene: TRBV11-3; len: 15; d_gene: NA; j_gene: TRBJ2-1; CDR3aa: CASSFGGGGIHEQFF; CDR3nt: TGTGCCAGCAGCTTCGGAGGGGGCGGGATCCATGAGCAGTTCTTC
abundance: NA; v_gene: TRBV29-1; len: 12; d_gene: TRBD1; j_gene: TRBJ1-5; CDR3aa: CSVGQARQPQHF; CDR3nt: TGCAGCGTCGGACAGGCGCGTCAGCCCCAGCATTTT
abundance: NA; v_gene: TRBV28; len: 12; d_gene: NA; j_gene: TRBJ2-1; CDR3aa: CASLATYNEQFF; CDR3nt: TGTGCCAGTCTAGCTACCTACAATGAGCAGTTCTTC
abundance: few; v_gene: TRBV10-3; len: 17; d_gene: TRBD2; j_gene: TRBJ2-3; CDR3aa: CAISERGSGRAQDTQYF; CDR3nt: TGTGCCATCAGTGAGAGGGGTAGCGGGAGGGCCCAAGATACGCAGTATTTT
abundance: NA; v_gene: TRBV12-3/TRBV12-4; len: 15; d_gene: NA; j_gene: TRBJ2-5; CDR3aa: CASSLNGRVQETQYF; CDR3nt: TGTGCCAGCAGTTTAAATGGCAGGGTCCAAGAGACCCAGTACTTC
abundance: NA; v_gene: TRBV11-2; len: 17; d_gene: TRBD1; j_gene: TRBJ2-1; CDR3aa: CASSLDTRDRAWDEQFF; CDR3nt: TGTGCCAGCAGCTTAGATACCCGGGACAGGGCTTGGGATGAGCAGTTCTTC
abundance: NA; v_gene: TRBV11-2; len: 14; d_gene: NA; j_gene: TRBJ2-4; CDR3aa: CASSLGRGPNIQYF; CDR3nt: TGTGCCAGCAGCTTGGGTAGAGGGCCAAACATTCAGTACTTC
abundance: once; v_gene: TRBV27; len: 12; d_gene: NA; j_gene: TRBJ1-1; CDR3aa: CVSRSGATEAFF; CDR3nt: TGTGTTTCAAGGTCGGGGGCCACTGAAGCTTTCTTT
abundance: NA; v_gene: TRBV27; len: 12; d_gene: NA; j_gene: TRBJ2-3; CDR3aa: CASSRSTDTQYF; CDR3nt: TGTGCCAGCAGTAGGAGCACAGATACGCAGTATTTT
abundance: NA; v_gene: TRBV11-2; len: 15; d_gene: NA; j_gene: TRBJ2-7; CDR3aa: CASSSPRTATYEQYF; CDR3nt: TGTGCCAGCAGCTCACCCAGGACAGCTACCTACGAGCAGTACTTC
abundance: NA; v_gene: TRBV28; len: 15; d_gene: NA; j_gene: TRBJ1-1; CDR3aa: CASSSPERGNTEAFF; CDR3nt: TGTGCCAGCAGTTCCCCGGAACGAGGGAACACTGAAGCTTTCTTT